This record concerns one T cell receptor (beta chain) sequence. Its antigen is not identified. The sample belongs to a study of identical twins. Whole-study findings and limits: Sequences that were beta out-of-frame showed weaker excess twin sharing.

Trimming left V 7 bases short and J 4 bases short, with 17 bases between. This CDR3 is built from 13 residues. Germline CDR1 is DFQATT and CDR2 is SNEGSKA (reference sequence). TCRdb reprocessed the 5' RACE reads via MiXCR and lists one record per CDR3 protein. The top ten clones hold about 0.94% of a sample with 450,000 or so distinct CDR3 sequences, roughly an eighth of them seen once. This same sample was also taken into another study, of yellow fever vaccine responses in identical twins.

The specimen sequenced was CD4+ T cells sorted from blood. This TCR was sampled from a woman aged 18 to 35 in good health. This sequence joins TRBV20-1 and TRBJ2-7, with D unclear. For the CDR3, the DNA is TGCAGTGTCCTTAGGGAAAGTATGTACGAGCAGTACTTC. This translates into CSVLRESMYEQYF.